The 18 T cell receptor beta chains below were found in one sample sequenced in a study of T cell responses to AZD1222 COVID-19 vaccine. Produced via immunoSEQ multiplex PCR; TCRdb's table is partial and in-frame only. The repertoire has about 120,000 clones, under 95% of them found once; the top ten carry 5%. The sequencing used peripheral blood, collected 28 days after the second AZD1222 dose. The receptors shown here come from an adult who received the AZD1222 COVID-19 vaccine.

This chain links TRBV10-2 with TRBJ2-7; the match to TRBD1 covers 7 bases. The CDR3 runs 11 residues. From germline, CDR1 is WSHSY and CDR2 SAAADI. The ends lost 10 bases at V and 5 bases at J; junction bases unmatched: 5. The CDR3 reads CATLQGDEQYF. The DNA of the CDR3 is TGCGCCACCCTCCAGGGGGACGAGCAGTACTTC.

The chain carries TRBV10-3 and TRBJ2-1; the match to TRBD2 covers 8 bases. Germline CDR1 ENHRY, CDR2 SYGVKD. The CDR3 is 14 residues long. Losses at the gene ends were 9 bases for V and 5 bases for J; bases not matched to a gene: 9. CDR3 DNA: TGTGCCATTTACGGGGGGGAACCCAACAATGAGCAGTTCTTC. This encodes CAIYGGEPNNEQFF.

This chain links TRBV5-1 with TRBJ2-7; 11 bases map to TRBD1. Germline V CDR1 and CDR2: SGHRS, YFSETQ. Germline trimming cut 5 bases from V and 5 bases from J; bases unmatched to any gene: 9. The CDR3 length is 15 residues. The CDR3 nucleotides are TGCGCCAGCAGGGTTCCCGGGACAGGGGGTGACGAGCAGTACTTC. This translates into CASRVPGTGGDEQYF.

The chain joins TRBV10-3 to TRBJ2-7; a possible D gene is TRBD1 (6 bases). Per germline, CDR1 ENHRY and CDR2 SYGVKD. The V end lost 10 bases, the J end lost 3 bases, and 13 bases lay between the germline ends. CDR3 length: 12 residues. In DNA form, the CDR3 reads TGTGCCACACGGGACACGTACTACGAGCAGTACTTC. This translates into CATRDTYYEQYF.

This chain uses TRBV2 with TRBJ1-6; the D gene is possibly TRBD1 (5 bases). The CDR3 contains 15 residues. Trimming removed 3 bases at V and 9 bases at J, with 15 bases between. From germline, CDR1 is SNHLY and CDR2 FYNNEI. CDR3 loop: CASSENQLGVSPLHF. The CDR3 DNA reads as TGTGCCAGCAGTGAGAACCAACTAGGGGTTTCACCCCTCCACTTT.

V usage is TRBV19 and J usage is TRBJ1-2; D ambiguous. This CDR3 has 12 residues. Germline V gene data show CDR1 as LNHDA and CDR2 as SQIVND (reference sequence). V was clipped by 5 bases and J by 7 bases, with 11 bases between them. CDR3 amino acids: CASSGRATGYTF. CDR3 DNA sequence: TGTGCCAGTAGTGGCCGGGCTACTGGCTACACCTTC.

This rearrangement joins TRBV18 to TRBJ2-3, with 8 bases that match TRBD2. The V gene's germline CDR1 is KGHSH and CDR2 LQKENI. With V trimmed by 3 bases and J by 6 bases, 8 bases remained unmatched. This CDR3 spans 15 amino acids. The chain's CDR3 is CASSPKRESTDTQYF. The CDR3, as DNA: TGTGCCAGCTCACCGAAGCGGGAGTCTACCGATACGCAGTATTTT.

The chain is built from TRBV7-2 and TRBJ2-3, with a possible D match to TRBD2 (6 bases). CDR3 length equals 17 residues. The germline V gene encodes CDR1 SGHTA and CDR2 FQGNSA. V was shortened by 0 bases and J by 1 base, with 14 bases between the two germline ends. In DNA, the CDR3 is TGTGCCAGCAGCTTAGCGGGGAGGTCTCTGGGCACAGATACGCAGTATTTT. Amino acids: CASSLAGRSLGTDTQYF.

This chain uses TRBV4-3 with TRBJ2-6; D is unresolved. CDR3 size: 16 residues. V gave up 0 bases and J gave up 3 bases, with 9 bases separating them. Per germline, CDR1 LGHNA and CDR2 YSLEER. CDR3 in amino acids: CASSQDRLFGANVLTF. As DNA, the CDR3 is TGCGCCAGCAGCCAAGATCGTTTGTTTGGGGCCAACGTCCTGACTTTC.

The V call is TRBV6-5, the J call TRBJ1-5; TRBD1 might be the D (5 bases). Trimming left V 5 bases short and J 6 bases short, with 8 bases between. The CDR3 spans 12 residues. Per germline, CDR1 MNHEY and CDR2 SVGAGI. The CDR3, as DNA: TGTGCCAGCAGTACTGGGGGTCAGCCCCAGCATTTT. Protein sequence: CASSTGGQPQHF.

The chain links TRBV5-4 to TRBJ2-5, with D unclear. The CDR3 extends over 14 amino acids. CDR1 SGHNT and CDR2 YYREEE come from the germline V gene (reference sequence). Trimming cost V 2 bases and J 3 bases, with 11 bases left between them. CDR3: CASSFRQVEETQYF. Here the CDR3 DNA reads TGTGCCAGCAGCTTTAGGCAGGTGGAAGAGACCCAGTACTTC.

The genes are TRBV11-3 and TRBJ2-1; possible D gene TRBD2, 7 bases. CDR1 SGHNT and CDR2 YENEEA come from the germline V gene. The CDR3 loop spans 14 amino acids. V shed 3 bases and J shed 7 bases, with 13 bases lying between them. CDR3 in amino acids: CASSLQGGTNEQFF. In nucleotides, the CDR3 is TGTGCCAGCAGCTTGCAGGGAGGGACAAATGAGCAGTTCTTC.

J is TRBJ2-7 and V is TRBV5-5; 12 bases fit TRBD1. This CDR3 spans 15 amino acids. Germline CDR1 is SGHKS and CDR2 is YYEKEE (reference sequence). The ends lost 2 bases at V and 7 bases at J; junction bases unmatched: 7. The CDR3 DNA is TGTGCCAGCAGCTTCCCGGGACAGGGGGCCCGGGAGCAGTACTTC. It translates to CASSFPGQGAREQYF.

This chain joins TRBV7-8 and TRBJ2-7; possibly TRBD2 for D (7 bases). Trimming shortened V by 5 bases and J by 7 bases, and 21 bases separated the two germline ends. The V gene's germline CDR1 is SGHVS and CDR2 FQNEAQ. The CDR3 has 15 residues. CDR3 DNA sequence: TGTGCCAGCAGCAAAACGGGGGCGGGAGCGGGGGAGCAGTACTTC. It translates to CASSKTGAGAGEQYF.

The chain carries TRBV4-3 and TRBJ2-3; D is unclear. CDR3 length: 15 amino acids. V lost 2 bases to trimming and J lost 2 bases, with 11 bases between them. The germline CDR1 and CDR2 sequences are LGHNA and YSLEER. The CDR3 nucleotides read TGCGCCAGCAGCCAATTGACGGTCCACACAGATACGCAGTATTTT. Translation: CASSQLTVHTDTQYF.

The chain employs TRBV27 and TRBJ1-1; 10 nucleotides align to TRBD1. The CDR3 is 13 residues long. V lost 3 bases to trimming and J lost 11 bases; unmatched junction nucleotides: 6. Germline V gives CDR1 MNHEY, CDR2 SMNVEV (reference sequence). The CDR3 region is CASSLGPGQGAFF. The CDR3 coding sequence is TGTGCCAGCAGTTTGGGGCCGGGACAGGGGGCTTTCTTT.

The CDR3: CASSQEWGGAQETQYF. The CDR3 DNA sequence: TGCGCCAGCAGCCAAGAATGGGGGGGGGCGCAAGAGACCCAGTACTTC. This chain links TRBV4-1 with TRBJ2-5, with D tentatively TRBD2 (7 bases). Germline V gene sequence: CDR1 MGHRA, CDR2 YSYEKL. The CDR3 runs to 16 residues. V lost 0 bases, J lost 2 bases, and 13 bases lay in between.

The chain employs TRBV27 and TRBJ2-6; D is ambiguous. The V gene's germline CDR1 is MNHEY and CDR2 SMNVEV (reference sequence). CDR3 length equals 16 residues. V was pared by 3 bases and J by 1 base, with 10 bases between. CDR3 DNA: TGTGCCAGCAGTTTCCAACCCAGGTCTGGGGCCAACGTCCTGACTTTC. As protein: CASSFQPRSGANVLTF.